This TCR beta chain is from a study of blood T cell repertoires in COVID-19. Turning to the study itself: Sites in the United States, Italy and Spain provided acute and convalescent COVID-19 samples. From T cells, B-cell-depleted T cells, or PBMCs came the material, which was cDNA or gDNA.

Profiling relied on immunoSEQ multiplex PCR, and the TCRdb table lists in-frame clones only, not all of them. The sample shows tens of thousands of clones, 80% to 90% of them seen only once. Per the germline V gene, CDR1 is LNHDA and CDR2 is SQIVND (reference sequence). Trimming pared 9 bases from V and 1 base from J, leaving 16 bases between. CDR3 size: 15 residues. The sequenced sample was peripheral blood. This sequence was found in a woman aged 40 to 50 with acute or convalescent COVID-19. The chain employs TRBV19 and TRBJ1-5; the D gene is possibly TRBD1 (6 bases). CDR3 loop: CASWPGQGSNQPQHF. DNA for the CDR3: TGTGCCAGCTGGCCGGGGCAGGGGAGCAATCAGCCCCAGCATTTT.